This TCR beta chain derives from a study of T cell repertoires in cytomegalovirus infection. Looking at the study overall: Based on public TCR beta signatures, there were indications of CMV infection and of a matching HLA type.

With 8 bases removed from V and 1 base from J, the gap between germline ends came to 17 bases. This CDR3 region has 15 residues. Germline CDR1 is SEHNR and CDR2 is FQNEAQ (reference sequence). Via MiXCR, TCRdb re-called the reads, giving one row per CDR3 protein. The sample lists some 300,000 distinct CDR3 sequences; around 10% were seen once. Whole-study results and caveats: Cumulative frequency of public TCR beta families picked out carriers of CMV plus the relevant HLA.

To note about this clonotype: Antigen unknown.

The chain employs TRBV7-9 and TRBJ1-1; possibly TRBD1 for D (6 bases). The sequenced sample was PBMCs. This clonotype was obtained from a human donor in good health (CMV status not recorded). Some clones in this sample may be carry-over from other donors' samples. The CDR3 DNA follows: TGTGCCAGCTTAACCGTCGGGGGCGGGAACACTGAAGCTTTCTTT. Its protein product is CASLTVGGGNTEAFF.